This TCR beta chain emerged from a study of CD8 T cells in ankylosing spondylitis. This clonotype was detected many times. What it binds is unknown. V was cut by 4 bases and J by 2 bases, with 8 bases left in between. Germline CDR1 and CDR2: KGHDR and SFDVKD. The CDR3 loop spans 14 amino acids. TCRdb analysed the 5' RACE reads with MiXCR anew, one entry per CDR3 protein. The table has roughly 160,000 distinct CDR3 sequences, around a tenth seen once. Whole-study findings and limits: For ankylosing spondylitis blood, a TCR beta motif of eight or nine highly homologous variants appeared characteristic.

The receptor was isolated from a male donor with ankylosing spondylitis or in good health (not recorded which). Sequenced sample: blood, either unsorted or a sorted T cell fraction (not recorded which). The V call is TRBV24-1, the J call TRBJ2-1; no firm D call. CDR3 sequence reads: CATSDPTAYNEQFF. CDR3 in DNA: TGTGCCACCAGTGACCCGACTGCCTACAATGAGCAGTTCTTC.